The 24 T cell receptor beta chains below all came from one sample that was sequenced in a study of technical replicates of blood from several donors (dated by TCRdb to the late 2010s). The method behind the library was the immunoSEQ multiplex PCR assay. The table was pulled from immuneACCESS by TCRdb, which kept in-frame rearrangements only. Such tables lose some clones; where checked, under half of the loss comes from unresolved V genes, and the rest has no known cause. The sample table shows about 100,000 clones, and just under 95% are seen once. The ten largest account for 0.2% to 0.25% of the sample. The sequenced sample was T cells isolated from PBMCs. Every receptor here comes from a human donor in good health.

The chain has TRBV28 and TRBJ2-7; tentative D call: TRBD2 (6 bases). The CDR3 extends over 12 amino acids. Germline lookup yields CDR1 MDHEN and CDR2 SYDVKM. Deletions cut 5 bases from V and 7 bases from J, with 12 bases between. CDR3 region: CASSPTLAEQYF. The CDR3 DNA reads as TGTGCCAGCAGTCCCACGCTAGCGGAGCAGTACTTC.

This chain joins TRBV30 and TRBJ1-5, with D possibly matching TRBD1 (5 bases). The CDR3 has 14 amino acids. Germline V gives CDR1 GTSNPN, CDR2 SVGIG (reference sequence). V gave up 2 bases and J gave up 6 bases, with 14 bases separating them. CDR3 DNA: TGTGCCTGGAGTATTACAGGCCAGGGTCAGCCCCAGCATTTT. This sequence encodes CAWSITGQGQPQHF.

This clone was observed a single time. This CDR3 reads CASSVGRAYTDTQYF. In DNA, the CDR3 is TGTGCCAGCAGCGTAGGGCGGGCCTACACAGATACGCAGTATTTT. V is TRBV9 and J is TRBJ2-3; a possible D gene is TRBD2 (5 bases). Per the germline V gene, CDR1 is SGDLS and CDR2 is YYNGEE. V was pared by 0 bases and J by 2 bases, with 10 bases between. The CDR3 has 15 residues. Looking up the rest from reference TRBV9 and TRBJ2-3 gives the full variable domain: DSGVTQTPKHLITATGQRVTLRCSPRSGDLSVYWYQQSLDQGLQFLIQYYNGEERAKGNILERFSAQQFPDLHSELNLSSLELGDSALYFCASSVGRAYTDTQYFGPGTRLTVL.

This clone was seen only once. The chain employs TRBV19 and TRBJ2-7; D possibly corresponds to TRBD1 (6 bases). The CDR3 has 16 amino acids. Trimming left V 5 bases short and J 2 bases short, with 19 bases between. Germline CDR1 and CDR2: LNHDA and SQIVND (reference sequence). The CDR3 loop reads CASSGPATGSPYEQYF. In nucleotides, the CDR3 is TGTGCCAGTAGTGGGCCCGCAACAGGGAGTCCCTACGAGCAGTACTTC.

The chain joins TRBV9 to TRBJ2-3; perhaps TRBD2 as D (6 bases). The germline V gene encodes CDR1 SGDLS and CDR2 YYNGEE. Trimming took 3 bases from V and 2 from J, leaving 16 bases between them. The CDR3 spans 16 residues. CDR3 DNA sequence: TGTGCCAGCAGCGCACCGGGACTTACAGCCACAGATACGCAGTATTTT. This gives the protein CASSAPGLTATDTQYF.

V usage is TRBV18 and J usage is TRBJ1-1, with 10 positions matching TRBD1. The CDR3 sequence is 14 residues long. Trimming removed 6 bases from V and 5 bases from J; junction bases left unmatched: 6. The germline V gene encodes CDR1 KGHSH and CDR2 LQKENI. CDR3 residues: CASSTAGQGTEAFF. As DNA, the CDR3 is TGTGCCAGCTCCACAGCGGGACAGGGGACTGAAGCTTTCTTT.

The rearrangement joins TRBV5-5 to TRBJ1-3; D ambiguous. V dropped 5 bases and J dropped 4 bases, with 10 bases sitting between them. The CDR3 has 13 residues. Germline V gene sequence: CDR1 SGHKS, CDR2 YYEKEE (reference sequence). The chain's CDR3 is CASSWGAGNTIYF. The CDR3 bases are TGTGCCAGCAGTTGGGGAGCAGGAAACACCATATATTTT.

The J gene is TRBJ2-7, the V gene TRBV9, with TRBD2 as a possible D gene (6 bases). CDR3 length equals 13 residues. Trimming cost V 4 bases and J 3 bases, with 11 bases left between them. Per germline, CDR1 SGDLS and CDR2 YYNGEE. The CDR3 sequence is CASSSNSGYEQYF. The CDR3, as DNA: TGTGCCAGCAGCTCTAATAGCGGCTACGAGCAGTACTTC. Supplemented by reference TRBV9 and TRBJ2-7, the full variable domain reads DSGVTQTPKHLITATGQRVTLRCSPRSGDLSVYWYQQSLDQGLQFLIQYYNGEERAKGNILERFSAQQFPDLHSELNLSSLELGDSALYFCASSSNSGYEQYFGPGTRLTVT.

The chain employs TRBV7-9 and TRBJ2-2; D gene unclear. Germline assignment: CDR1 SEHNR and CDR2 FQNEAQ (reference sequence). V was shortened by 5 bases and J by 0 bases, with 10 bases between the two germline ends. The CDR3 runs 15 residues. For the CDR3, the DNA is TGTGCCAGCAGCGCCGCGGAATCGAACACCGGGGAGCTGTTTTTT. Translation gives CASSAAESNTGELFF.

This chain connects TRBV9 to TRBJ2-2; D ambiguous. The CDR3 covers 13 residues. CDR1 and CDR2 from the germline V gene are SGDLS and YYNGEE. The ends were cut back, 6 bases at V and 5 bases at J, with 11 bases in the middle. The CDR3 loop reads CASTPGFTGELFF. The CDR3 DNA sequence: TGTGCCAGCACCCCCGGGTTTACCGGGGAGCTGTTTTTT. Complete variable domain (other parts from reference TRBV9 and TRBJ2-2): DSGVTQTPKHLITATGQRVTLRCSPRSGDLSVYWYQQSLDQGLQFLIQYYNGEERAKGNILERFSAQQFPDLHSELNLSSLELGDSALYFCASTPGFTGELFFGEGSRLTVL.

The rearrangement joins TRBV7-2 to TRBJ2-1; 7 nucleotides agree with TRBD2. Germline V gives CDR1 SGHTA, CDR2 FQGNSA. Trimming took 4 bases from V and 0 from J; bases not matched to a gene: 9. The CDR3 has 17 amino acids. CDR3 in DNA: TGTGCCAGCAGCTGGTCTCGGGGACTAAACTCCTACAATGAGCAGTTCTTC. It encodes CASSWSRGLNSYNEQFF.

The gene calls are TRBV19 and TRBJ1-2; 8 nucleotides agree with TRBD1. CDR3 length: 15 residues. Germline V gene lookup returns CDR1 LNHDA and CDR2 SQIVND (reference sequence). Trimming took 5 bases from V and 4 from J; bases not matched to a gene: 9. The chain's CDR3 is CASSLRRGRPYGYTF. CDR3 nucleotides: TGTGCCAGTAGTTTACGCAGGGGGCGCCCCTATGGCTACACCTTC.

The chain carries TRBV10-3 and TRBJ1-6, with D uncertain. The V gene lost 7 bases and the J gene lost 7 bases, with 26 bases spanning the gap. The CDR3 is 18 amino acids. The germline V gene has CDR1 ENHRY and CDR2 SYGVKD. The CDR3 nucleotides are TGTGCCATCAAGGAAGGAGGCACCCTATCCAGTCCGAATTCACCCCTCCACTTT. It translates to CAIKEGGTLSSPNSPLHF.

The chain links TRBV15 to TRBJ2-2; D gene uncertain. The CDR3 extends over 14 amino acids. The ends were cut back, 0 bases at V and 6 bases at J, with 8 bases in the middle. Germline V gene lookup returns CDR1 LNHNV and CDR2 YYDKDF (reference sequence). The CDR3 sequence is CATSRESQAGELFF. In DNA, the CDR3 is TGTGCCACCAGCAGAGAGTCACAAGCCGGGGAGCTGTTTTTT.

V is TRBV4-1 and J is TRBJ2-5; maybe TRBD1 (5 bases). Germline CDR1 reads MGHRA; CDR2 reads YSYEKL. CDR3 length equals 15 residues. V lost 3 bases, J lost 3 bases, and 14 bases lay in between. The CDR3 spells CASSHGRREKETQYF. The CDR3 DNA reads TGCGCCAGCAGCCATGGGCGCAGGGAAAAAGAGACCCAGTACTTC.

This clone was found once. J is TRBJ2-7 and V is TRBV10-2, with a tentative D call TRBD2 (6 bases). Germline CDR1 WSHSY, CDR2 SAAADI. The V and J ends lost 10 bases and 2 bases respectively, with 15 bases between them. The CDR3 is 13 amino acids. CDR3: CATLGTFPYEQYF. The DNA for the CDR3 is TGCGCCACCCTCGGGACTTTTCCCTACGAGCAGTACTTC.

The chain carries TRBV18 and TRBJ1-1, with D maybe TRBD1 (6 bases). The germline V and J ends were trimmed by 6 bases and 4 bases, with 12 bases remaining between them. CDR1 KGHSH and CDR2 LQKENI come from the germline V gene. The CDR3 is made up of 13 amino acids. Written as DNA, the CDR3 is TGTGCCAGCTCCGCGACAGGAACCACTGAAGCTTTCTTT. Translating gives CASSATGTTEAFF.

This clone was seen just once. The chain is built from TRBV5-1 and TRBJ1-4; the match to TRBD1 covers 8 bases. Germline V gives CDR1 SGHRS, CDR2 YFSETQ. The CDR3 extends over 18 amino acids. With V trimmed by 4 bases and J by 0 bases, 11 bases remained unmatched. CDR3 loop: CASSVRDRTMATNEKLFF. The CDR3 DNA reads TGCGCCAGCAGCGTGAGGGACAGGACAATGGCAACTAATGAAAAACTGTTTTTT.

The genes are TRBV5-6 and TRBJ1-6; D is undetermined. The CDR3 spans 13 residues. Germline V gene sequence: CDR1 SGHDT, CDR2 YYEEEE. Trimming took 4 bases from V and 5 from J, leaving 7 bases between them. CDR3 DNA: TGTGCCAGCAGCCAGCAGGATAATTCACCCCTCCACTTT. Translating it yields CASSQQDNSPLHF.

The chain joins TRBV9 to TRBJ2-7; no definite D call. Between the trimmed V and J ends, which lost 8 bases and 3 bases, there was a span of 9 bases. This CDR3 region has 11 residues. Per the germline V gene, CDR1 is SGDLS and CDR2 is YYNGEE. The CDR3 bases are TGTGCCAGTACAGTGGTCTACGAGCAGTACTTC. Translated, it gives CASTVVYEQYF.

The chain uses TRBV11-2 and TRBJ2-2, with 7 bases matching TRBD1. Losses at the gene ends were 8 bases for V and 3 bases for J; bases not matched to a gene: 6. Germline V gene data show CDR1 as SGHAT and CDR2 as FQNNGV. The CDR3 contains 14 residues. The DNA of the CDR3 is TGTGCCAGCTCCCACAGGGGCGACACCGGGGAGCTGTTTTTT. Translation: CASSHRGDTGELFF.

The gene calls are TRBV5-6 and TRBJ2-1; D might be TRBD2 (6 bases). CDR1 SGHDT and CDR2 YYEEEE come from the germline V gene. Trimming left V 3 bases short and J 4 bases short, with 17 bases between. This CDR3 is built from 16 residues. CDR3 DNA sequence: TGTGCCAGCAGCTCGGTGACCCGGGACTCTTACAATGAGCAGTTCTTC. As protein: CASSSVTRDSYNEQFF.

This clone has a single count. The rearrangement uses TRBV5-1 and TRBJ2-3; 7 bases are a match to TRBD2. The germline V gene encodes CDR1 SGHRS and CDR2 YFSETQ. The CDR3 length is 15 residues. V dropped 4 bases and J dropped 4; count of bases not matched to a gene: 9. CDR3 loop: CASSQMGLFADTQYF. CDR3 nucleotide sequence: TGCGCCAGCAGCCAGATGGGACTATTTGCAGATACGCAGTATTTT.

V gene TRBV19 combines with J gene TRBJ2-1; D is undetermined. The germline V and J ends were trimmed by 4 bases and 0 bases, with 10 bases remaining between them. Germline V gene data show CDR1 as LNHDA and CDR2 as SQIVND (reference sequence). The length of the CDR3 is 15 residues. CDR3 residues: CASSSGVNSYNEQFF. The CDR3 bases are TGTGCCAGTAGTAGTGGAGTGAACTCCTACAATGAGCAGTTCTTC.